Listed below are T cell receptor beta chains from one sample, sequenced in a study of identical twins. TCRdb used MiXCR to reprocess the 5' RACE reads, holding one entry per CDR3 protein. This sample has fewer than 350,000 distinct CDR3 sequences, with 6.5% to 9.5% found just once. These same records also appear under a second study, on yellow fever vaccine responses in identical twins.

Input material: memory (CD45RO+) T cells sorted from blood. The receptors derive from a woman between 18 and 30 years old in good health. Each CDR3 is given with its conserved first and last residue. The D gene is left open where the match is weak. Clone size is not always given. Where it is, it says once, few, many or a class for expanded clones.

TRBD2 TRBJ2-3 many TRBV6-4 CASSASASGNTDTQYF TGTGCCAGCAGTGCCTCAGCTAGCGGGAACACAGATACGCAGTATTTT
TRBD1 TRBJ2-3 many TRBV3-1 CASSHPNRGRTDTQYF TGTGCCAGCAGCCACCCAAACAGGGGTAGGACAGATACGCAGTATTTT
NA TRBJ1-2 NA TRBV28 CASTLSPGRAANYGYTF TGTGCCAGCACCTTATCCCCAGGGAGGGCAGCTAACTATGGCTACACCTTC
NA TRBJ2-7 few TRBV18 CATRETHYEQYF TGTGCCACCCGCGAGACCCACTACGAGCAGTACTTC
TRBD1 TRBJ2-2 NA TRBV15 CATRTGTGESENTGELFF TGTGCCACCAGAACCGGGACAGGGGAGTCAGAAAACACCGGGGAGCTGTTTTTT
NA TRBJ1-3 few TRBV20-1 CSARLGGNTIYF TGCAGTGCAAGATTGGGCGGAAACACCATATATTTT
TRBD1 TRBJ1-3 few TRBV7-2 CASSREDRVRDTIYF TGTGCCAGCAGCCGAGAAGACAGGGTCCGAGACACCATATATTTT
NA TRBJ1-4 few TRBV7-9 CASSLSSTGSEKLFF TGTGCCAGCAGCTTAAGCTCGACGGGGAGCGAAAAACTGTTTTTT
NA TRBJ1-2 many TRBV5-1 CASSLGVTTNYGYTF TGCGCCAGCAGCTTGGGCGTCACAACTAACTATGGCTACACCTTC
TRBD1 TRBJ1-5 many TRBV4-1 CASRGTGFGQPQHF TGCGCCAGCAGGGGGACAGGCTTTGGTCAGCCCCAGCATTTT
TRBD2 TRBJ2-1 NA TRBV7-6 CASSLVEVGTSANEQFF TGTGCCAGCAGCTTAGTGGAGGTCGGGACTAGCGCCAATGAGCAGTTCTTC
NA TRBJ2-4 NA TRBV10-1 CASSEGGAGIIQYF TGCGCCAGCAGTGAAGGGGGGGCCGGCATCATTCAGTACTTC